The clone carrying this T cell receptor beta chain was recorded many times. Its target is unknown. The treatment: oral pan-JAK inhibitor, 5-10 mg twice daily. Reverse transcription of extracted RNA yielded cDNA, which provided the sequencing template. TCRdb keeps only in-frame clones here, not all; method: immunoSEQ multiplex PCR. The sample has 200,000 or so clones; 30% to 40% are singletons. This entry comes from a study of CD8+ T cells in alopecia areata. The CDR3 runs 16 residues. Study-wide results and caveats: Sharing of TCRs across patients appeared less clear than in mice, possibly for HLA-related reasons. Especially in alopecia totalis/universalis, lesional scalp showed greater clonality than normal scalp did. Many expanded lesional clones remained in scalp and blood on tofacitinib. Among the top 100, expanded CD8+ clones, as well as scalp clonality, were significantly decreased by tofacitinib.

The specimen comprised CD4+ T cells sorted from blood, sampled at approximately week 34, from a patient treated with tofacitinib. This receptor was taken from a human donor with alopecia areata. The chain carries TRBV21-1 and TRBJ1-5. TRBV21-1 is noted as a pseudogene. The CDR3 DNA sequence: TGTGCCAGCAGCAGAGGATCCTTAGATTCAAATCAGCCCCAGCATTTT. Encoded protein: CASSRGSLDSNQPQHF.